The 18 T cell receptor beta chains presented below share a single source sample, sequenced in a study of shared clonotypes between healthy human individuals. Sequenced by immunoSEQ multiplex PCR; TCRdb stores in-frame clones only, minus some. The data show millions of clones, with roughly 92% seen just once and 0.14% held by the top ten. The sequenced sample was naive CD4+ T cells sorted from blood. Subset defined: CD45RA+ positively selected. The receptors stem from a man younger than 35 in good health.

V is TRBV19 and J is TRBJ1-2; 7 bases align to TRBD1. The CDR3 is made up of 14 amino acids. The germline CDR1 and CDR2 sequences are LNHDA and SQIVND (reference sequence). J gave up 5 bases and V 3 bases, and 6 bases lay outside the gene matches. CDR3 coding DNA: TGTGCCAGTAGTATCGCTGGGACAGATTATGGCTACACCTTC. As protein: CASSIAGTDYGYTF.

The rearrangement links TRBV30 to TRBJ2-3; D possibly corresponds to TRBD2 (6 bases). There are 14 residues in the CDR3. Germline V gene data show CDR1 as GTSNPN and CDR2 as SVGIG (reference sequence). The ends were cut back, 3 bases at V and 2 bases at J, with 12 bases in the middle. The CDR3 is CAWREGGATDTQYF. The CDR3 DNA reads as TGTGCCTGGAGGGAGGGAGGAGCCACAGATACGCAGTATTTT.

Notes on this clone: This sample also contains other DNA sequences that code for the same CDR3. This chain connects TRBV7-2 to TRBJ2-2; D is possibly TRBD1 (5 bases). Germline CDR1 and CDR2: SGHTA and FQGNSA. V lost 4 bases and J 8 bases, leaving 8 bases between the germline ends. This CDR3 comprises 12 residues. The CDR3 is CASSSQGGELFF. The CDR3 nucleotides read TGTGCCAGCAGCTCTCAGGGAGGGGAGCTGTTTTTT.

This rearrangement joins TRBV28 to TRBJ1-4; 8 bases fit TRBD1. This CDR3 region has 14 residues. Germline CDR1 and CDR2: MDHEN and SYDVKM. V was clipped by 7 bases and J by 7 bases; unmatched bases: 8. Written as DNA, the CDR3 is TGTGCCAGCACGATGGGGCAGGGGGCTGAAAAACTGTTTTTT. Translating gives CASTMGQGAEKLFF.

Note on this clone: Other DNA sequences in this specimen translate into the identical CDR3. The chain recombines TRBV6-5 with TRBJ2-5, with TRBD1 identical over 11 bases. The trim removed 1 base at V and 5 bases at J, leaving 6 bases unmatched. Per the germline V gene, CDR1 is MNHEY and CDR2 is SVGAGI. The CDR3 spans 16 residues. Here the CDR3 DNA reads TGTGCCAGCAGTTACTTCGGGACAGGGGGTGAGGAGACCCAGTACTTC. This codes for CASSYFGTGGEETQYF.

The chain is built from TRBV28 and TRBJ2-1; D is uncertain. Germline-derived CDR1 and CDR2 are MDHEN and SYDVKM. Trimming pared 5 bases from V and 4 bases from J, leaving 21 bases between. This CDR3 spans 17 amino acids. This chain's CDR3 is CASSPLDGLGSYNEQFF. The CDR3 nucleotides are TGTGCCAGCAGTCCCCTGGACGGCCTGGGGTCATACAATGAGCAGTTCTTC.

The chain combines TRBV6-1 with TRBJ1-2; 12 bases line up with TRBD1. Germline V CDR1 and CDR2: MNHNS, SASEGT. The trim removed 1 base at V and 8 bases at J, leaving 8 bases unmatched. CDR3 length: 16 residues. The CDR3 coding sequence is TGTGCCAGCAGTGAAGAAAGGGACAGGGGGCTTTGGGGCTACACCTTC. Its protein is CASSEERDRGLWGYTF.

This CDR3 reads CASSYSINREIGELFF. DNA of the CDR3: TGTGCCAGCAGTTACTCGATTAACAGAGAAATCGGGGAGCTGTTTTTT. The chain is built from TRBV6-5 and TRBJ2-2; D unresolved. The V end lost 0 bases, the J end lost 7 bases, and 15 bases lay between the germline ends. From germline, CDR1 is MNHEY and CDR2 SVGAGI. The CDR3 spans 16 residues.

The gene calls are TRBV10-1 and TRBJ1-1; perhaps TRBD1 as D (6 bases). V was pared by 5 bases and J by 6 bases, with 16 bases between. Germline values: CDR1 WNHNN, CDR2 SYGVQD (reference sequence). This CDR3 is built from 14 residues. The CDR3 bases are TGCGCCAGCAGTATAGACAGGAGGGCTTCTGAAGCTTTCTTT. It yields the protein CASSIDRRASEAFF.

The chain joins TRBV7-6 to TRBJ1-2, with a possible D match to TRBD1 (5 bases). CDR3 size: 15 residues. Trimming removed 4 bases at V and 4 bases at J, with 16 bases between. The V gene's germline CDR1 is SGHVS and CDR2 FNYEAQ. The DNA of the CDR3 is TGTGCCAGCAGCTCTCAATCCGGGACGGCCTATGGCTACACCTTC. Translated: CASSSQSGTAYGYTF.

The chain recombines TRBV7-9 with TRBJ2-5; D is possibly TRBD1 (5 bases). Trimming stripped 2 bases from V and 5 bases from J, with 12 bases between. The CDR3 runs 14 residues. Germline CDR1 reads SEHNR; CDR2 reads FQNEAQ (reference sequence). CDR3 sequence reads: CASSLRQGWETQYF. DNA for the CDR3: TGTGCCAGCAGCTTACGGCAGGGATGGGAGACCCAGTACTTC.

The rearrangement links TRBV6-6 to TRBJ2-1, with 8 bases matching TRBD1. This CDR3 is built from 14 residues. V was clipped by 6 bases and J by 7 bases; unmatched bases: 8. Germline CDR1 MNHNY, CDR2 SVGAGI (reference sequence). CDR3 protein: CASSTRTGWNEQFF. Written as DNA, the CDR3 is TGTGCCAGCAGCACTCGGACAGGGTGGAATGAGCAGTTCTTC.

This clone showed up just once. J is TRBJ2-7 and V is TRBV5-1; perhaps TRBD2 as D (5 bases). This CDR3 spans 15 amino acids. Germline values: CDR1 SGHRS, CDR2 YFSETQ. V was trimmed by 3 bases and J by 4 bases, leaving 17 bases between them. CDR3 nucleotide sequence: TGCGCCAGCAGCTCCCGCGGGTCCGTCGGGTACGAGCAGTACTTC. This gives the protein CASSSRGSVGYEQYF.

The chain is built from TRBV6-5 and TRBJ2-7; no reliable D call. CDR3 length: 13 amino acids. The V end was cut by 6 bases, the J end by 6 bases, with 15 bases between. CDR1 is MNHEY, CDR2 SVGAGI, per germline. Here the CDR3 reads CASRESGLGEQYF. CDR3 coding DNA: TGTGCCAGCAGGGAATCCGGGCTGGGCGAGCAGTACTTC.

The rearrangement uses TRBV28 and TRBJ1-2; possibly TRBD1 for D (5 bases). Germline assignment: CDR1 MDHEN and CDR2 SYDVKM. The CDR3 spans 12 residues. V was trimmed by 5 bases and J by 11 bases, leaving 15 bases between them. CDR3 nucleotides: TGTGCCAGCAGTGTTATCGGGCAGGGATACACCTTC. Translating it yields CASSVIGQGYTF.

DNA of the CDR3: TGTGCCAGCAGCTTAGGGTTCCGGGAGGGCCGGGATGAGCAGTTCTTC. As protein: CASSLGFREGRDEQFF. The chain joins TRBV7-2 to TRBJ2-1, with 8 bases lining up with TRBD2. Germline V lookup: CDR1 SGHTA, CDR2 FQGNSA. CDR3 length: 16 amino acids. Unmatched junction bases numbered 10, after V lost 1 base and J lost 8 bases.

The chain joins TRBV28 to TRBJ2-7; D might be TRBD2 (6 bases). Germline V gene sequence: CDR1 MDHEN, CDR2 SYDVKM. Between the trimmed V and J ends, which lost 0 bases and 9 bases, there was a span of 12 bases. The CDR3 totals 13 residues. CDR3 residues: CASSLWSGVGQYF. In DNA, the CDR3 is TGTGCCAGCAGTTTATGGTCGGGGGTTGGGCAGTACTTC.

The genes are TRBV28 and TRBJ1-1, with no clear D. V gave up 3 bases and J gave up 6 bases, with 11 bases separating them. The CDR3 extends over 13 amino acids. The germline gives CDR1 MDHEN, CDR2 SYDVKM. The CDR3 reads CASSFDTGPEAFF. The CDR3 coding sequence is TGTGCCAGCAGTTTTGACACCGGGCCTGAAGCTTTCTTT.